A single sample gave rise to the 28 T cell receptor beta chains below, sequenced in a study of cytomegalovirus exposure and HLA in healthy donors. The table came from immunoSEQ multiplex PCR; TCRdb's copy has only in-frame clones and leaves some out. Here the sample spans more than 150,000 clones, about 80% being singletons. Sequenced sample: PBMCs. Receptor source: a man younger than 35 in good health and CMV-seropositive.

V gene TRBV2 combines with J gene TRBJ2-2; 7 bases are a match to TRBD2. Germline CDR1 reads SNHLY; CDR2 reads FYNNEI. V lost 3 bases to trimming and J lost 6 bases; unmatched junction nucleotides: 13. The CDR3 is 17 residues long. CDR3 residues: CASSDGGSTLGAGELFF. DNA of the CDR3: TGTGCCAGCAGTGACGGCGGGAGTACGCTCGGCGCCGGGGAGCTGTTTTTT.

This clone was observed at least ten times. This chain uses TRBV23-1 with TRBJ1-3, with D unclear. TRBV23-1 is recorded as an ORF, its role being uncertain. V was trimmed by 0 bases and J by 5 bases, leaving 2 bases between them. The CDR3 sequence is 12 residues long. The CDR3 nucleotides are TGCGCCAGCAGTCAATCTAGAAACACCATATATTTT. Translated: CASSQSRNTIYF.

This clone turned up a few times. The CDR3 protein is CASSLSDRDNEKLFF. In DNA form, the CDR3 reads TGTGCCAGCAGTTTATCGGACAGAGACAATGAAAAACTGTTTTTT. The gene calls are TRBV27 and TRBJ1-4, with D possibly TRBD1 on 6 matching bases. V lost 0 bases and J lost 5, with 10 bases in between. This CDR3 is 15 amino acids long. Germline assignment: CDR1 MNHEY and CDR2 SMNVEV (reference sequence).

The chain combines TRBV27 with TRBJ2-7; D is unclear. Trimming pared 8 bases from V and 3 bases from J, leaving 11 bases between. The CDR3 totals 12 residues. Per the germline V gene, CDR1 is MNHEY and CDR2 is SMNVEV (reference sequence). The CDR3 sequence: CASGDFDYEQYF. CDR3 nucleotide sequence: TGTGCCAGCGGAGATTTCGACTACGAGCAGTACTTC.

This rearrangement joins TRBV28 to TRBJ1-5, with D maybe TRBD1 (6 bases). Trimming took 2 bases from V and 2 from J, leaving 10 bases between them. Germline V lookup: CDR1 MDHEN, CDR2 SYDVKM. This CDR3 region has 15 residues. This CDR3 reads CASSLNEGGNQPQHF. The CDR3 bases are TGTGCCAGCAGTTTAAACGAGGGGGGCAATCAGCCCCAGCATTTT.

The rearrangement links TRBV7-9 to TRBJ1-2; 7 positions match TRBD1. The CDR3 has 14 amino acids. Germline V gene data show CDR1 as SEHNR and CDR2 as FQNEAQ (reference sequence). Trimming took 3 bases from V and 1 from J; bases not matched to a gene: 2. The CDR3 loop is CASSFGDSNYGYTF. The CDR3 nucleotides read TGTGCCAGCAGCTTCGGGGACAGTAACTATGGCTACACCTTC.

This clone was seen just once. This chain uses TRBV25-1 with TRBJ1-1, with a weak D call TRBD1 (6 bases). The V gene's germline CDR1 is MGHDK and CDR2 SYGVNS. CDR3 length: 15 residues. V lost 1 base to trimming and J lost 5 bases, with 14 bases between them. CDR3 DNA sequence: TGTGCCAGCAGTGAATCAGGGAGGGGGAGGACTGAAGCTTTCTTT. As protein: CASSESGRGRTEAFF. The whole variable domain, remainder taken from reference TRBV25-1 and TRBJ1-1, is EADIYQTPRYLVIGTGKKITLECSQTMGHDKMYWYQQDPGMELHLIHYSYGVNSTEKGDLSSESTVSRIRTEHFPLTLESARPSHTSQYLCASSESGRGRTEAFFGQGTRLTVV.

The V gene is TRBV7-8, the J gene TRBJ1-1, with D maybe TRBD1 (5 bases). The germline V gene encodes CDR1 SGHVS and CDR2 FQNEAQ. Trimming removed 3 bases at V and 4 bases at J, with 15 bases between. The CDR3 has 15 amino acids. The CDR3 region has the DNA TGTGCCAGCAGCTTGGCCACGAATAGGGGCACTGAAGCTTTCTTT. Protein: CASSLATNRGTEAFF.

This sequence joins TRBV7-8 and TRBJ1-2; possibly TRBD1 for D (5 bases). Germline V gene data show CDR1 as SGHVS and CDR2 as FQNEAQ. Trimming pared 5 bases from V and 8 bases from J, leaving 12 bases between. The CDR3 covers 12 residues. CDR3 sequence reads: CASSLVRDGYTF. As DNA, the CDR3 is TGTGCCAGCAGCCTGGTGCGGGACGGCTACACCTTC.

The chain combines TRBV29-1 with TRBJ2-7, with D unresolved. The V gene lost 4 bases and the J gene lost 7 bases, with 23 bases spanning the gap. CDR1 and CDR2 (germline): SQVTM, ANQGSEA. This CDR3 comprises 15 residues. CDR3: CSVAYRQATSHEQYF. Here the CDR3 DNA reads TGCAGCGTTGCCTACCGCCAGGCCACCTCCCATGAGCAGTACTTC.

The gene calls are TRBV28 and TRBJ2-7; 9 nucleotides line up with TRBD2. This CDR3 spans 14 amino acids. Germline CDR1 and CDR2: MDHEN and SYDVKM. Unmatched junction bases numbered 9, after V lost 8 bases and J lost 4 bases. The CDR3 sequence is CASHRRGGGYEQYF. In DNA form, the CDR3 reads TGTGCCAGCCACCGGCGGGGGGGTGGATACGAGCAGTACTTC.

The chain links TRBV7-9 to TRBJ2-7, with 7 positions matching TRBD2. This CDR3 spans 15 amino acids. With V trimmed by 3 bases and J by 0 bases, 5 bases remained unmatched. Germline lookup yields CDR1 SEHNR and CDR2 FQNEAQ (reference sequence). The CDR3 region has the DNA TGTGCCAGCAGCTTCTACGGCGGGAGCTCCTACGAGCAGTACTTC. Translating it yields CASSFYGGSSYEQYF. Based on the CDR3 plus reference TRBV7-9 and TRBJ2-7, the full variable domain is DTGVSQNPRHKITKRGQNVTFRCDPISEHNRLYWYRQTLGQGPEFLTYFQNEAQLEKSRLLSDRFSAERPKGSFSTLEIQRTEQGDSAMYLCASSFYGGSSYEQYFGPGTRLTVT.

The V gene is TRBV4-2, the J gene TRBJ2-2; a weak D match, TRBD2 (5 bases). Germline V gene lookup returns CDR1 LGHNA and CDR2 YNFKEQ. Trimming removed 0 bases at V and 0 bases at J, with 8 bases between. The CDR3 loop spans 16 amino acids. CDR3 sequence reads: CASSQEERSNTGELFF. As DNA, the CDR3 is TGTGCCAGCAGCCAAGAGGAGCGGTCGAACACCGGGGAGCTGTTTTTT.

The chain combines TRBV2 with TRBJ2-7; weak D call: TRBD2 (6 bases). The CDR3 is made up of 13 amino acids. Trimming removed 7 bases from V and 0 bases from J, with 10 bases in between. CDR1 is SNHLY and CDR2 is FYNNEI in the germline V gene. CDR3 amino acids: CASIAGSSYEQYF. The DNA for the CDR3 is TGTGCCAGCATCGCCGGGAGCTCCTACGAGCAGTACTTC.

The gene calls are TRBV27 and TRBJ2-7; D remains unclear. The CDR3 length is 13 residues. Deletions cut 2 bases from V and 2 bases from J, with 7 bases between. CDR1 and CDR2 (germline): MNHEY, SMNVEV (reference sequence). The CDR3 is CASSLGNTYEQYF. The CDR3 DNA follows: TGTGCCAGCAGTTTAGGCAACACCTACGAGCAGTACTTC.

The V call is TRBV6-1, the J call TRBJ2-7; 8 bases match TRBD1. With V trimmed by 8 bases and J by 9 bases, 15 bases remained unmatched. Germline-derived CDR1 and CDR2 are MNHNS and SASEGT. This CDR3 is 14 amino acids long. CDR3 residues: CASQLGDRSLGQYF. The CDR3 nucleotides are TGTGCCAGCCAACTTGGGGACAGGTCCCTAGGGCAGTACTTC.

The chain joins TRBV11-2 to TRBJ2-5; the match to TRBD2 covers 10 bases. The CDR3 runs to 15 residues. Germline values: CDR1 SGHAT, CDR2 FQNNGV. Trimming at V came to 5 bases and at J to 2 bases, leaving 5 bases not matched to a gene. The CDR3 protein is CASSPGTSEQETQYF. Here the CDR3 DNA reads TGTGCCAGCAGCCCGGGGACTAGCGAGCAAGAGACCCAGTACTTC.

V gene TRBV19 combines with J gene TRBJ1-1; no firm D call. V was clipped by 1 base and J by 5 bases, with 14 bases between them. This CDR3 is built from 15 residues. Germline loops: CDR1 LNHDA, CDR2 SQIVND (reference sequence). DNA of the CDR3: TGTGCCAGTAGTATAGGGCGGCAGGCGGGGACTGAAGCTTTCTTT. It encodes CASSIGRQAGTEAFF.

The rearrangement links TRBV10-3 to TRBJ2-7, with D possibly TRBD2 on 5 matching bases. The CDR3 loop spans 14 amino acids. V gave up 7 bases and J gave up 2 bases, with 15 bases separating them. Germline V gene sequence: CDR1 ENHRY, CDR2 SYGVKD. CDR3 sequence reads: CAIKPAVLTYEQYF. The CDR3 DNA sequence: TGTGCCATCAAGCCAGCGGTACTTACCTACGAGCAGTACTTC.

The J gene is TRBJ2-6, the V gene TRBV9, with a tentative D call TRBD1 (5 bases). Trimming cost V 0 bases and J 2 bases, with 18 bases left between them. Germline CDR1 SGDLS, CDR2 YYNGEE. CDR3 length: 19 residues. CDR3 bases: TGTGCCAGCAGCGTAGGCCCCAGGGTGTCTAGGGCTGGGGCCAACGTCCTGACTTTC. Translation gives CASSVGPRVSRAGANVLTF.

The chain uses TRBV30 and TRBJ2-2; tentative D call: TRBD2 (5 bases). V dropped 4 bases and J dropped 0 bases, with 15 bases sitting between them. The CDR3 runs 16 residues. CDR1 and CDR2 (germline): GTSNPN, SVGIG (reference sequence). CDR3 sequence (DNA): TGTGCCTGGATCCCCCCCCGGACTGCGAACACCGGGGAGCTGTTTTTT. Translated: CAWIPPRTANTGELFF. The entire variable domain, with the rest obtained from reference TRBV30 and TRBJ2-2, is as follows: SQTIHQWPATLVQPVGSPLSLECTVEGTSNPNLYWYRQAAGRGLQLLFYSVGIGQISSEVPQNLSASRPQDRQFILSSKKLLLSDSGFYLCAWIPPRTANTGELFFGEGSRLTVL.

This clone has just one count. The chain is built from TRBV6-1 and TRBJ2-3; the match to TRBD1 covers 7 bases. With 5 bases clipped from V and 0 bases from J, the junction kept 2 bases outside the gene matches. Germline CDR1 reads MNHNS; CDR2 reads SASEGT. The CDR3 spans 14 residues. For the CDR3, the DNA is TGTGCCAGCAGTAAGGACAGGAGCACAGATACGCAGTATTTT. Translated, it gives CASSKDRSTDTQYF.

V and J are TRBV7-2 and TRBJ1-2; tentative D call: TRBD1 (5 bases). The CDR3 loop spans 14 amino acids. Germline CDR1 reads SGHTA; CDR2 reads FQGNSA. V lost 1 base and J lost 8, with 14 bases in between. Here the CDR3 reads CASSLGEGRRGYTF. In DNA form, the CDR3 reads TGTGCCAGCAGCTTAGGGGAGGGGCGACGAGGCTACACCTTC.

The chain joins TRBV27 to TRBJ2-7; D unresolved. V dropped 8 bases and J dropped 0 bases, with 20 bases sitting between them. This CDR3 is 16 amino acids long. The V gene's germline CDR1 is MNHEY and CDR2 SMNVEV (reference sequence). The CDR3 DNA is TGTGCCAGCTTAGTAACCGCCCTTATTAGCTCCTACGAGCAGTACTTC. It yields the protein CASLVTALISSYEQYF.

This chain joins TRBV5-6 and TRBJ2-1; tentatively, D is TRBD2 (5 bases). The CDR3 length is 15 residues. Germline CDR1 reads SGHDT; CDR2 reads YYEEEE. V shed 4 bases and J shed 4 bases, with 15 bases lying between them. The CDR3 sequence: CASSQDPGSYNEQFF. For the CDR3, the DNA is TGTGCCAGCAGCCAGGACCCGGGGTCATACAATGAGCAGTTCTTC.

J is TRBJ1-1 and V is TRBV5-4; weak D call: TRBD1 (6 bases). Trimming left V 5 bases short and J 1 base short, with 9 bases between. Germline V lookup: CDR1 SGHNT, CDR2 YYREEE (reference sequence). The CDR3 loop spans 13 amino acids. CDR3 bases: TGTGCCAGCAGGCTACAGGGGAACACTGAAGCTTTCTTT. It yields the protein CASRLQGNTEAFF.

The chain combines TRBV19 with TRBJ1-1; weak D call: TRBD1 (5 bases). V shed 2 bases and J shed 1 base, with 8 bases lying between them. Germline CDR1 reads LNHDA; CDR2 reads SQIVND (reference sequence). This CDR3 spans 14 amino acids. The CDR3 coding sequence is TGTGCCAGTAGTATATTCGGGGGGAACACTGAAGCTTTCTTT. Translating gives CASSIFGGNTEAFF. The full variable domain, with the rest looked up from reference TRBV19 and TRBJ1-1, is DGGITQSPKYLFRKEGQNVTLSCEQNLNHDAMYWYRQDPGQGLRLIYYSQIVNDFQKGDIAEGYSVSREKKESFPLTVTSAQKNPTAFYLCASSIFGGNTEAFFGQGTRLTVV.

The rearrangement uses TRBV9 and TRBJ2-1; 13 bases match TRBD2. Germline-derived CDR1 and CDR2 are SGDLS and YYNGEE. V trimming: 4 bases; J trimming: 5 bases; junction bases outside the gene matches: 3. The CDR3 runs to 15 residues. CDR3 amino acids: CASSRLAGGNNEQFF. The CDR3 bases are TGTGCCAGCAGCAGACTAGCGGGAGGAAACAATGAGCAGTTCTTC.